The 29 T cell receptor beta chains below were found in one sample sequenced in a study of T cell responses to AZD1222 COVID-19 vaccine. The assay was immunoSEQ multiplex PCR, and TCRdb's table has in-frame clones only and misses some. Of about 130,000 clones listed, approximately 88% are singletons. The sample in question was peripheral blood, obtained on day 0 of MenACWY control vaccination. The receptors here all came from an adult in good health.

The chain carries TRBV13 and TRBJ2-7, with 7 positions matching TRBD1. Germline-derived CDR1 and CDR2 are PRHDT and FYEKMQ (reference sequence). This CDR3 contains 14 residues. V shed 5 bases, J shed 0 bases, and the junction held 4 bases outside the gene matches. CDR3 in DNA: TGTGCCAGCAGCGCGTACAGGGGCTCCTACGAGCAGTACTTC. This translates into CASSAYRGSYEQYF.

The chain employs TRBV5-6 and TRBJ2-7, with D unclear. Trimming took off 5 bases at V and 1 base at J, with 13 bases between the two ends. The CDR3 is 14 residues long. Germline CDR1 is SGHDT and CDR2 is YYEEEE. The CDR3 region has the DNA TGTGCCAGCAGTTATCCCGGCAGGTCCTACGAGCAGTACTTC. This encodes CASSYPGRSYEQYF. Full variable domain (outside the CDR3, taken from reference TRBV5-6 and TRBJ2-7): DAGVTQSPTHLIKTRGQQVTLRCSPKSGHDTVSWYQQALGQGPQFIFQYYEEEERQRGNFPDRFSGHQFPNYSSELNVNALLLGDSALYLCASSYPGRSYEQYFGPGTRLTVT.

V is TRBV5-1 and J is TRBJ2-3, with 7 bases fitting TRBD1. Germline V gives CDR1 SGHRS, CDR2 YFSETQ. J lost 3 bases, V lost 7 bases, and 8 bases had no gene match. This CDR3 contains 14 residues. The CDR3, as DNA: TGCGCCAGCCGACAGGGCGCAAGGACAGATACGCAGTATTTT. It translates to CASRQGARTDTQYF.

This clone was detected only a few times. The CDR3 sequence is CASSPPRVTVYGYTF. The CDR3 region has the DNA TGCGCCAGCTCTCCCCCCAGGGTTACCGTCTATGGCTACACCTTC. The chain recombines TRBV4-1 with TRBJ1-2, with TRBD1 as a possible D gene (5 bases). This CDR3 has 15 residues. Between the trimmed V and J ends, which lost 8 bases and 4 bases, there was a span of 20 bases. CDR1 and CDR2 from the germline V gene are MGHRA and YSYEKL.

V usage is TRBV5-1 and J usage is TRBJ2-1; 9 bases agree with TRBD2. The V gene end was trimmed by 4 bases and the J gene end by 2 bases; junction bases not matched to a gene: 13. The V gene's germline CDR1 is SGHRS and CDR2 YFSETQ. The CDR3 is 18 amino acids. This CDR3 reads CASSPRAGGPITYNEQFF. CDR3 bases: TGCGCCAGCAGCCCCCGGGCGGGAGGGCCAATAACCTACAATGAGCAGTTCTTC. Using reference TRBV5-1 and TRBJ2-1 for the parts outside the CDR3, the full variable domain is KAGVTQTPRYLIKTRGQQVTLSCSPISGHRSVSWYQQTPGQGLQFLFEYFSETQRNKGNFPGRFSGRQFSNSRSEMNVSTLELGDSALYLCASSPRAGGPITYNEQFFGPGTRLTVL.

The chain has TRBV11-2 and TRBJ2-7; weak D call: TRBD2 (6 bases). V lost 5 bases to trimming and J lost 9 bases, with 14 bases between them. This CDR3 has 12 residues. Germline lookup yields CDR1 SGHAT and CDR2 FQNNGV. CDR3 sequence reads: CASSRLAEGQYF. CDR3 nucleotide sequence: TGTGCCAGCAGCCGACTCGCGGAGGGGCAGTACTTC.

This chain joins TRBV27 and TRBJ2-1, with 7 bases that match TRBD2. The V gene's germline CDR1 is MNHEY and CDR2 SMNVEV (reference sequence). The ends lost 6 bases at V and 8 bases at J; junction bases unmatched: 10. This CDR3 is built from 14 residues. The CDR3 region is CASRPWGGVDEQFF. In DNA, the CDR3 is TGTGCCAGCAGACCCTGGGGGGGGGTGGATGAGCAGTTCTTC.

The DNA of the CDR3 is TGTGCCAGTCTAGCGGGAGTGAATGAGCAGTTCTTC. Amino acids: CASLAGVNEQFF. This chain joins TRBV12-3 or TRBV12-4 and TRBJ2-1, with 10 bases lining up with TRBD2. The junction had 3 bases not matched to a gene; V was cut back by 9 bases and J by 7 bases. The CDR3 is 12 residues long.

The V gene is TRBV5-1, the J gene TRBJ2-5; TRBD1 might be the D (5 bases). The CDR3 contains 14 residues. Germline CDR1 reads SGHRS; CDR2 reads YFSETQ. The V end was cut by 0 bases, the J end by 4 bases, with 10 bases between. DNA for the CDR3: TGCGCCAGCAGCTTGGTGGCAGGGCGAGAGACCCAGTACTTC. Its translation is CASSLVAGRETQYF.

This chain connects TRBV5-1 to TRBJ2-5; a possible D gene is TRBD1 (6 bases). The V and J ends lost 2 bases and 2 bases respectively, with 10 bases between them. The germline V gene has CDR1 SGHRS and CDR2 YFSETQ. The CDR3 is made up of 14 amino acids. CDR3 DNA: TGCGCCAGCAGCTTCGGACAGCTACAAGAGACCCAGTACTTC. It is translated as CASSFGQLQETQYF. Filled out from reference TRBV5-1 and TRBJ2-5, the complete variable domain reads KAGVTQTPRYLIKTRGQQVTLSCSPISGHRSVSWYQQTPGQGLQFLFEYFSETQRNKGNFPGRFSGRQFSNSRSEMNVSTLELGDSALYLCASSFGQLQETQYFGPGTRLLVL.

A single count supports this clone. The chain employs TRBV28 and TRBJ1-1; no reliable D call. V lost 8 bases and J 4 bases, leaving 8 bases between the germline ends. The CDR3 totals 11 residues. Per the germline V gene, CDR1 is MDHEN and CDR2 is SYDVKM. CDR3 sequence reads: CASARGTEAFF. The DNA for the CDR3 is TGTGCCAGCGCCCGGGGCACTGAAGCTTTCTTT.

This chain links TRBV2 with TRBJ2-5; D not resolved. Per germline, CDR1 SNHLY and CDR2 FYNNEI. This CDR3 comprises 14 residues. V dropped 6 bases and J dropped 4 bases, with 15 bases sitting between them. The CDR3 sequence is CASREFVGGETQYF. CDR3 DNA: TGTGCCAGCAGGGAATTTGTAGGTGGAGAGACCCAGTACTTC.

As to this clone: The identical CDR3 is also encoded by other nucleotide sequences in the sample. The rearrangement links TRBV15 to TRBJ2-7; D unclear. This CDR3 contains 14 residues. The V gene lost 0 bases and the J gene lost 0 bases, with 6 bases spanning the gap. Germline CDR1 LNHNV, CDR2 YYDKDF (reference sequence). CDR3 in amino acids: CATSREGGSYEQYF. CDR3 in DNA: TGTGCCACCAGCAGAGAAGGTGGCTCCTACGAGCAGTACTTC.

The chain joins TRBV3-1 (or the pseudogene TRBV3-2) to TRBJ2-4; TRBD1 matches at 8 bases. The CDR3 covers 21 residues. Looked up from germline, CDR1 is LGHDT and CDR2 is YNNKEL (reference sequence). V shed 4 bases, J shed 0 bases, and the junction held 20 bases outside the gene matches. The CDR3 loop reads CASSLPVPWTGSFLAKNIQYF. CDR3 DNA: TGTGCCAGCAGCCTCCCCGTCCCCTGGACAGGGTCCTTTTTAGCCAAAAACATTCAGTACTTC.

V and J are TRBV29-1 and TRBJ1-2; D uncertain. The CDR3 is 17 residues long. V was cut by 2 bases and J by 8 bases, with 27 bases left in between. Germline CDR1 and CDR2: SQVTM and ANQGSEA. The CDR3 spells CSVETPRQGPGGWGYTF. CDR3 sequence (DNA): TGCAGCGTTGAAACCCCTAGGCAAGGCCCGGGCGGATGGGGCTACACCTTC.

This chain connects TRBV10-3 to TRBJ2-2; possibly TRBD2 for D (5 bases). In germline, CDR1 is ENHRY, CDR2 SYGVKD. Trimming removed 2 bases at V and 4 bases at J, with 11 bases between. This CDR3 is 15 amino acids long. CDR3 protein: CAISERQAGTGELFF. CDR3 nucleotide sequence: TGTGCCATCAGTGAGCGGCAGGCGGGCACCGGGGAGCTGTTTTTT.

The genes are TRBV9 and TRBJ2-7; D might be TRBD2 (5 bases). Trimming stripped 5 bases from V and 6 bases from J, with 15 bases between. CDR3 length: 13 amino acids. Germline CDR1 and CDR2: SGDLS and YYNGEE. This CDR3 reads CASSLEVRGEQYF. In DNA, the CDR3 is TGTGCCAGCAGTCTTGAGGTCCGGGGCGAGCAGTACTTC. The full variable domain, completed using reference TRBV9 and TRBJ2-7, is DSGVTQTPKHLITATGQRVTLRCSPRSGDLSVYWYQQSLDQGLQFLIQYYNGEERAKGNILERFSAQQFPDLHSELNLSSLELGDSALYFCASSLEVRGEQYFGPGTRLTVT.

The chain combines TRBV5-1 with TRBJ1-3, with a weak D call TRBD1 (6 bases). V was shortened by 3 bases and J by 0 bases, with 10 bases between the two germline ends. The V gene's germline CDR1 is SGHRS and CDR2 YFSETQ. The CDR3 has 15 amino acids. CDR3 loop: CASSSSGVSGNTIYF. The CDR3 nucleotides are TGCGCCAGCAGCTCTTCAGGGGTCTCTGGAAACACCATATATTTT.

This clone has a handful of counts. This chain's CDR3 is CASSSREWGMNTGELFF. The CDR3 DNA follows: TGTGCCAGCAGTTCACGGGAGTGGGGGATGAACACCGGGGAGCTGTTTTTT. The chain uses TRBV28 and TRBJ2-2, with a weak D call TRBD2 (6 bases). Germline V gene lookup returns CDR1 MDHEN and CDR2 SYDVKM. V shed 4 bases and J shed 1 base, with 16 bases lying between them. There are 17 residues in the CDR3.

The chain joins TRBV11-2 to TRBJ2-7; D is uncertain. Trimming removed 5 bases from V and 7 bases from J, with 15 bases in between. Germline V lookup: CDR1 SGHAT, CDR2 FQNNGV. The length of the CDR3 is 13 residues. For the CDR3, the DNA is TGTGCCAGCAGCCCCTCGAGGATTAGGGAGCAGTACTTC. This gives the protein CASSPSRIREQYF.

The chain couples TRBV6-5 to TRBJ2-7; D perhaps matches TRBD1 (6 bases). V lost 2 bases to trimming and J lost 1 base, with 12 bases between them. The length of the CDR3 is 15 residues. Germline V gene data show CDR1 as MNHEY and CDR2 as SVGAGI. The CDR3 is CASSYRADSSYEQYF. CDR3 DNA: TGTGCCAGCAGTTACCGAGCGGACAGTTCCTACGAGCAGTACTTC.

The V call is TRBV29-1, the J call TRBJ2-7; TRBD2 matches 7 bases. Germline CDR1 and CDR2: SQVTM and ANQGSEA. Unmatched junction bases numbered 11, after V lost 6 bases and J lost 3 bases. The CDR3 has 14 residues. The CDR3 sequence is CSVNQAGFNYEQYF. The CDR3 DNA sequence: TGCAGCGTAAACCAAGCGGGATTTAACTACGAGCAGTACTTC.

V usage is TRBV6-5 and J usage is TRBJ1-1; D remains unclear. Trimming removed 11 bases from V and 7 bases from J, with 14 bases in between. This CDR3 contains 11 residues. The V gene's germline CDR1 is MNHEY and CDR2 SVGAGI. The CDR3: CAVNSGIEAFF. The CDR3 nucleotides read TGTGCCGTCAACTCAGGAATTGAAGCTTTCTTT.

The chain recombines TRBV24-1 with TRBJ2-5; weak D call: TRBD2 (5 bases). The germline V and J ends were trimmed by 3 bases and 5 bases, with 15 bases remaining between them. CDR3 length: 15 residues. Germline assignment: CDR1 KGHDR and CDR2 SFDVKD. CDR3 region: CATSDPGPRGETQYF. The DNA of the CDR3 is TGTGCCACCAGTGATCCCGGGCCCCGCGGGGAGACCCAGTACTTC.

The V gene is TRBV11-2, the J gene TRBJ2-7; 7 nucleotides agree with TRBD2. In germline, CDR1 is SGHAT, CDR2 FQNNGV. J was trimmed by 6 bases and V by 3 bases; bases with no gene match: 11. This CDR3 is 15 amino acids long. CDR3 sequence reads: CASSLGGPHFGEQYF. CDR3 DNA sequence: TGTGCCAGCAGCTTGGGAGGGCCTCACTTCGGCGAGCAGTACTTC. Combining the CDR3 with reference TRBV11-2 and TRBJ2-7 gives the whole variable domain EAGVAQSPRYKIIEKRQSVAFWCNPISGHATLYWYQQILGQGPKLLIQFQNNGVVDDSQLPKDRFSAERLKGVDSTLKIQPAKLEDSAVYLCASSLGGPHFGEQYFGPGTRLTVT.

This sequence joins TRBV5-1 and TRBJ2-7, with D hard to call. The length of the CDR3 is 11 residues. CDR1 and CDR2 (germline): SGHRS, YFSETQ. V was trimmed by 2 bases and J by 6 bases, leaving 6 bases between them. The CDR3 nucleotides read TGCGCCAGCAGCTTTCAAGGCGAGCAGTACTTC. This gives the protein CASSFQGEQYF.

This sequence joins TRBV28 and TRBJ1-5; 10 bases agree with TRBD1. In germline, CDR1 is MDHEN, CDR2 SYDVKM. This CDR3 is built from 18 residues. V was clipped by 6 bases and J by 1 base; unmatched bases: 12. CDR3 in amino acids: CASRLRDRGFFSNQPQHF. DNA for the CDR3: TGTGCCAGCAGACTCCGGGACAGGGGATTTTTCAGCAATCAGCCCCAGCATTTT.

V usage is TRBV7-9 and J usage is TRBJ2-1; D remains ambiguous. CDR1 SEHNR and CDR2 FQNEAQ come from the germline V gene (reference sequence). V lost 6 bases to trimming and J lost 2 bases, with 11 bases between them. CDR3 length equals 14 residues. CDR3 nucleotide sequence: TGTGCCAGCAGTCGACAACAGACCTACAATGAGCAGTTCTTC. This codes for CASSRQQTYNEQFF.

The V call is TRBV7-9, the J call TRBJ2-1, with TRBD2 identical over 8 bases. CDR1 is SEHNR and CDR2 is FQNEAQ in the germline V gene (reference sequence). V trimming: 1 base; J trimming: 1 base; junction bases outside the gene matches: 3. The CDR3 runs 16 residues. DNA for the CDR3: TGTGCCAGCAGCTTAGGGACTAGCCTATCCTACAATGAGCAGTTCTTC. Translating gives CASSLGTSLSYNEQFF.